The 29 T cell receptor beta chains in this list originate from one sample, sequenced in a study of blood T cell repertoires in COVID-19. Clones were sequenced by immunoSEQ multiplex PCR, and TCRdb holds only the in-frame ones, with some missing. This repertoire shows about 71,000 clones, less than 95% found once; its top ten account for approximately 4.9%. Sequenced material: peripheral blood. These TCRs come from a woman younger than 30 with acute or convalescent COVID-19.

V and J are TRBV6-5 and TRBJ2-7, with 10 bases aligning to TRBD1. This CDR3 region has 15 residues. The J segment lost 3 bases and the V segment lost 5 bases, leaving 7 bases of the junction unmatched. The germline gives CDR1 MNHEY, CDR2 SVGAGI. The CDR3 reads CASSRTGTGDYEQYF. In DNA form, the CDR3 reads TGTGCCAGCAGTAGAACCGGGACAGGGGACTACGAGCAGTACTTC.

V is TRBV3-1 (or the pseudogene TRBV3-2) and J is TRBJ1-1, with a possible D match to TRBD1 (6 bases). CDR3 length equals 13 residues. Trimming removed 2 bases at V and 11 bases at J, with 15 bases between. Germline loops: CDR1 LGHDT, CDR2 YNNKEL (reference sequence). The CDR3 region has the DNA TGTGCCAGCAGCCAATCGATCCAGGGGATGGCTTTCTTT. It encodes CASSQSIQGMAFF.

V gene TRBV7-9 combines with J gene TRBJ1-1; D may be TRBD1 (6 bases). V lost 5 bases, J lost 1 base, and 20 bases lay in between. Germline V CDR1 and CDR2: SEHNR, FQNEAQ (reference sequence). The CDR3 sequence is 17 residues long. The CDR3 nucleotides read TGTGCCAGCAGCCCGTCACCCGTACGGACAGCGAACACTGAAGCTTTCTTT. Amino acids: CASSPSPVRTANTEAFF.

A single count supports this clone. CDR3 bases: TGTGCCAGCAGTCTGGGGACAGCACAGTACTTC. Protein: CASSLGTAQYF. The V gene is TRBV27, the J gene TRBJ2-7, with 7 bases identical to TRBD1. V shed 5 bases, J shed 10 bases, and the junction held 5 bases outside the gene matches. The germline V gene encodes CDR1 MNHEY and CDR2 SMNVEV (reference sequence). The CDR3 length is 11 residues.

This clone was observed a handful of times. The chain has TRBV6-2 or TRBV6-3 and TRBJ1-5, with no clear D. Trimming removed 3 bases at V and 6 bases at J, with 12 bases between. CDR1 MNHEY and CDR2 SVGEGT come from the germline V gene. This CDR3 has 14 amino acids. CDR3 sequence (DNA): TGTGCCAGCAGTTATTCGTACAGCCCTCAGCCCCAGCATTTT. This translates into CASSYSYSPQPQHF.

V and J are TRBV29-1 and TRBJ1-2; D not resolved. Trimming shortened V by 5 bases and J by 2 bases, and 6 bases separated the two germline ends. Germline CDR1 and CDR2: SQVTM and ANQGSEA. CDR3 length: 11 amino acids. CDR3 amino acids: CSVQKNYGYTF. The CDR3 region has the DNA TGCAGCGTTCAGAAAAACTATGGCTACACCTTC.

The chain is built from TRBV29-1 and TRBJ1-1; no clear D gene. V lost 6 bases and J 0 bases, leaving 11 bases between the germline ends. Germline loops: CDR1 SQVTM, CDR2 ANQGSEA. The CDR3 extends over 13 amino acids. The CDR3 DNA reads TGCAGCGTCGCGTCCTCCATGAACACTGAAGCTTTCTTT. Protein: CSVASSMNTEAFF.

The chain couples TRBV7-2 to TRBJ2-6, with D uncertain. From germline, CDR1 is SGHTA and CDR2 FQGNSA. V was pared by 5 bases and J by 0 bases, with 8 bases between. The CDR3 has 15 amino acids. The CDR3 nucleotides read TGTGCCAGCAGCCCGACACTCTCTGGGGCCAACGTCCTGACTTTC. Translation gives CASSPTLSGANVLTF.

The chain has TRBV30 and TRBJ2-7; a possible D gene is TRBD2 (5 bases). This CDR3 is 13 amino acids long. Germline CDR1 is GTSNPN and CDR2 is SVGIG (reference sequence). The germline V and J ends were trimmed by 5 bases and 6 bases, with 17 bases remaining between them. The CDR3 DNA reads as TGTGCCTGGGCCCGAACCGGGGTCGGCGAGCAGTACTTC. This translates into CAWARTGVGEQYF.

This clone was seen a single time. V usage is TRBV30 and J usage is TRBJ1-1; the D is unclear. V dropped 3 bases and J dropped 5 bases, with 19 bases sitting between them. This CDR3 comprises 15 residues. Per the germline V gene, CDR1 is GTSNPN and CDR2 is SVGIG (reference sequence). Here the CDR3 DNA reads TGTGCCTGGAGGCGACTTCACGTCTCATCTACTGAAGCTTTCTTT. Encoded protein: CAWRRLHVSSTEAFF.

The J gene is TRBJ2-5, the V gene TRBV6-2 or TRBV6-3; no definite D call. Germline V lookup: CDR1 MNHEY, CDR2 SVGEGT. The germline V and J ends were trimmed by 5 bases and 4 bases, with 8 bases remaining between them. This CDR3 is 12 amino acids long. This CDR3 reads CASSKTTETQYF. DNA for the CDR3: TGTGCCAGCAGTAAAACAACAGAGACCCAGTACTTC.

The chain uses TRBV11-2 and TRBJ1-3, with D uncertain. The CDR3 sequence is 17 residues long. Trimming took 6 bases from V and 2 from J, leaving 20 bases between them. Germline V gene data show CDR1 as SGHAT and CDR2 as FQNNGV. CDR3 DNA: TGTGCCAGCAGTCCCCGAAAGTGGGGAGGCACTGGAAACACCATATATTTT. This gives the protein CASSPRKWGGTGNTIYF.

The J gene is TRBJ2-7, the V gene TRBV19, with TRBD1 matching 8 bases. The CDR3 runs 14 residues. CDR1 LNHDA and CDR2 SQIVND come from the germline V gene (reference sequence). After removal of 5 bases from V and 1 base from J, the junction contained 4 bases not matched to a gene. CDR3 sequence (DNA): TGTGCCAGTAGTTCGACAGGGGCGTCCTACGAGCAGTACTTC. This codes for CASSSTGASYEQYF.

This clone occurred once. The chain combines TRBV4-1 with TRBJ1-1; 7 positions match TRBD1. Germline assignment: CDR1 MGHRA and CDR2 YSYEKL. The V segment lost 0 bases and the J segment 5 bases; nucleotides outside the gene matches: 15. The CDR3 totals 18 residues. The CDR3 region is CASSQEWRGGIIWTEAFF. CDR3 nucleotides: TGCGCCAGCAGCCAAGAATGGAGAGGGGGCATAATCTGGACTGAAGCTTTCTTT.

The chain carries TRBV6-2 or TRBV6-3 and TRBJ2-5, with TRBD2 identical over 12 bases. CDR3 length: 17 amino acids. V was clipped by 2 bases and J by 1 base; unmatched bases: 5. Germline values: CDR1 MNHEY, CDR2 SVGEGT. CDR3 residues: CASSYPTSGRIQETQYF. Here the CDR3 DNA reads TGTGCCAGCAGTTACCCAACTAGCGGGAGGATCCAAGAGACCCAGTACTTC.

The chain is built from TRBV2 and TRBJ2-1, with 9 nucleotides matching TRBD1. The trim removed 5 bases at V and 5 bases at J, leaving 13 bases unmatched. This CDR3 is built from 17 residues. CDR1 and CDR2 from the germline V gene are SNHLY and FYNNEI. Here the CDR3 DNA reads TGTGCCAGCAGTACCGGACAGGGGAAATCTAGGGACAATGAGCAGTTCTTC. Protein product: CASSTGQGKSRDNEQFF.

The gene calls are TRBV9 and TRBJ1-6, with 7 bases aligning to TRBD1. The ends lost 4 bases at V and 5 bases at J; junction bases unmatched: 3. This CDR3 is 14 amino acids long. The germline V gene has CDR1 SGDLS and CDR2 YYNGEE. The CDR3 region has the DNA TGTGCCAGCAGCCTGACAGGGAATAATTCACCCCTCCACTTT. Translation gives CASSLTGNNSPLHF.

The chain uses TRBV18 and TRBJ2-6; 9 nucleotides align to TRBD1. The CDR3 runs to 18 residues. V dropped 3 bases and J dropped 2; count of bases not matched to a gene: 8. Germline V gene lookup returns CDR1 KGHSH and CDR2 LQKENI. The CDR3 coding sequence is TGTGCCAGCTCACCGGAGAGGACAGGGGCTGCTGGGGCCAACGTCCTGACTTTC. Translating gives CASSPERTGAAGANVLTF.

As DNA, the CDR3 is TGTGCCAGCAGATTCCAGGGGGCGCAGGGCTACACCTTC. It specifies CASRFQGAQGYTF. The chain couples TRBV5-4 to TRBJ1-2; 8 bases align to TRBD1. CDR3 size: 13 residues. CDR1 and CDR2 from the germline V gene are SGHNT and YYREEE (reference sequence). Trimming took 5 bases from V and 8 from J; bases not matched to a gene: 8.

The chain couples TRBV28 to TRBJ1-2; weak D call: TRBD1 (6 bases). Trimming took off 2 bases at V and 6 bases at J, with 13 bases between the two ends. The CDR3 spans 14 residues. Germline V CDR1 and CDR2: MDHEN, SYDVKM. The CDR3 DNA sequence: TGTGCCAGCAGTTTAAGGGGGGGGTCACATGGCTACACCTTC. Translating gives CASSLRGGSHGYTF.

The chain joins TRBV28 to TRBJ1-3; no definite D call. This CDR3 has 16 amino acids. V shed 8 bases and J shed 1 base, with 18 bases lying between them. The germline gives CDR1 MDHEN, CDR2 SYDVKM. CDR3 residues: CASSQTRGPSGNTIYF. DNA for the CDR3: TGTGCCAGCTCTCAAACGAGAGGGCCGTCTGGAAACACCATATATTTT. The complete variable domain, with remaining parts taken from reference TRBV28 and TRBJ1-3, reads DVKVTQSSRYLVKRTGEKVFLECVQDMDHENMFWYRQDPGLGLRLIYFSYDVKMKEKGDIPEGYSVSREKKERFSLILESASTNQTSMYLCASSQTRGPSGNTIYFGEGSWLTVV.

V and J are TRBV12-3 or TRBV12-4 and TRBJ1-1; D ambiguous. V shed 3 bases and J shed 8 bases, with 10 bases lying between them. This CDR3 comprises 12 residues. The chain's CDR3 is CASSFPGSEAFF. CDR3 nucleotide sequence: TGTGCCAGCAGTTTCCCGGGGTCGGAAGCTTTCTTT.

The J gene is TRBJ2-1, the V gene TRBV7-9; 7 nucleotides line up with TRBD2. CDR3 length: 15 amino acids. V dropped 5 bases and J dropped 6; count of bases not matched to a gene: 10. Germline CDR1 is SEHNR and CDR2 is FQNEAQ (reference sequence). CDR3 DNA sequence: TGTGCCAGCAGCACAACTAGCGTCGGGGGCAATGAGCAGTTCTTC. Translating gives CASSTTSVGGNEQFF.

V gene TRBV5-6 combines with J gene TRBJ1-2, with D perhaps matching TRBD1 (6 bases). Germline V gene data show CDR1 as SGHDT and CDR2 as YYEEEE. The CDR3 covers 16 residues. The ends were cut back, 0 bases at V and 4 bases at J, with 16 bases in the middle. The CDR3 nucleotides are TGTGCCAGCAGCTTGGGTATGAGGGGGGGATCCTATGGCTACACCTTC. It yields the protein CASSLGMRGGSYGYTF.

This chain connects TRBV6-5 to TRBJ1-5; D uncertain. V shed 4 bases and J shed 0 bases, with 10 bases lying between them. Germline V gene sequence: CDR1 MNHEY, CDR2 SVGAGI. This CDR3 comprises 15 residues. The CDR3 region is CASSSQHNSNQPQHF. For the CDR3, the DNA is TGTGCCAGCAGTTCTCAACATAATAGCAATCAGCCCCAGCATTTT.

The genes are TRBV2 and TRBJ1-5; 9 nucleotides agree with TRBD1. V trimming: 9 bases; J trimming: 4 bases; junction bases outside the gene matches: 7. Germline-derived CDR1 and CDR2 are SNHLY and FYNNEI. This CDR3 contains 14 residues. In nucleotides, the CDR3 is TGTGCCAGAAGTTCCGGGACAGGGAATCAGCCCCAGCATTTT. Encoded protein: CARSSGTGNQPQHF.

The chain couples TRBV5-6 to TRBJ1-1; D not resolved. This CDR3 region has 13 residues. Germline V gene data show CDR1 as SGHDT and CDR2 as YYEEEE. The germline V and J ends were trimmed by 3 bases and 1 base, with 7 bases remaining between them. CDR3 loop: CASSSGRNTEAFF. For the CDR3, the DNA is TGTGCCAGCAGCTCCGGTAGGAACACTGAAGCTTTCTTT.

J is TRBJ1-1 and V is TRBV24-1, with TRBD1 matching 8 bases. This CDR3 is built from 14 residues. Germline CDR1 KGHDR, CDR2 SFDVKD. J lost 4 bases, V lost 3 bases, and 3 bases had no gene match. In nucleotides, the CDR3 is TGTGCCACCAGTGATGGACAGGGCATCACTGAAGCTTTCTTT. Protein: CATSDGQGITEAFF.

The chain has TRBV28 and TRBJ1-1; 7 bases line up with TRBD1. J gave up 9 bases and V 4 bases, and 11 bases lay outside the gene matches. The CDR3 spans 14 residues. From germline, CDR1 is MDHEN and CDR2 SYDVKM. The CDR3 is CASSYDRGDSKAFF. The CDR3, as DNA: TGTGCCAGCAGTTACGACCGCGGGGACAGTAAAGCTTTCTTT.